This T cell receptor beta chain was identified in a study of blood T cells in healthy people across ages. Sample-barcoded 5' priming and a J-beta primer mix drove a second PCR of roughly 6 to 12 cycles. TCRdb processed the 5' RACE reads anew with MiXCR; each CDR3 protein has one entry. The sample includes about 1 million distinct CDR3 sequences, under 30% of them seen just once. Comments on this clonotype: Its antigen is unknown.

The CDR3 totals 12 residues. Germline V gene data show CDR1 as SNHLY and CDR2 as FYNNEI. Study observations and caveats: PBMC samples, being unsorted, prevented any conclusive comparison of naive and antigen-experienced cells.

The sample also formed part of further work on T cells of mothers and their children. That study adds: RNA extracted was entirely used for cDNA synthesis, approximately 1.5 ug per 15 ul. Thymic selection molds TCR recombination output in a comparable way in related and unrelated pairs.

This receptor was taken from a girl aged 2 to 10 in good health. This chain uses TRBV2 with TRBJ2-5; weak D call: TRBD2 (6 bases). The DNA end is more similar to TRBJ2-7, so the J call may be wrong. The sequenced material came from blood. The CDR3 loop reads CASSGGGNEQYF. The CDR3 nucleotides are TGTGCCAGCAGTGGGGGCGGGAACGAGCAGTACTTC.